These 3 T cell receptor beta chains originate from one sample sequenced in a study of shared clonotypes between healthy human individuals (dated by TCRdb to about 2020). Library preparation was by the immunoSEQ multiplex PCR assay. This is the immuneACCESS table as TCRdb keeps it, with only in-frame sequences that have V and J called. A part of the clones is gone; compared with another copy, unresolved V genes explain less than half, and the rest is unexplained. This sample holds 2 million to 2.5 million clones; approximately 90% were observed only once. Of the sample, approximately 0.39% is held by the ten largest clones. The sequenced sample was naive CD4+ T cells from PBMCs. This specimen's cell subset or site label, interpreted: CD45RA+ positively selected. The receptors were gathered from a young man in good health. Some clones in this sample may be carry-over from other donors' samples.

The chain links TRBV19 to TRBJ2-7; possibly TRBD2 for D (5 bases). CDR3 length equals 13 residues. Germline CDR1 is LNHDA and CDR2 is SQIVND (reference sequence). V lost 10 bases and J 7 bases, leaving 20 bases between the germline ends. CDR3 residues: CATSTLFGDEQYF. CDR3 coding DNA: TGTGCCACCTCCACACTCTTCGGGGATGAGCAGTACTTC.

The V call is TRBV29-1, the J call TRBJ1-3, with unresolved D. This CDR3 spans 13 amino acids. The germline gives CDR1 SQVTM, CDR2 ANQGSEA. The germline V and J ends were trimmed by 4 bases and 4 bases, with 11 bases remaining between them. CDR3 sequence reads: CSVAVPSGNTIYF. As DNA, the CDR3 is TGCAGCGTTGCAGTCCCCTCAGGAAACACCATATATTTT. The full variable domain, rest sourced from reference TRBV29-1 and TRBJ1-3, is SAVISQKPSRDICQRGTSLTIQCQVDSQVTMMFWYRQQPGQSLTLIATANQGSEATYESGFVIDKFPISRPNLTFSTLTVSNMSPEDSSIYLCSVAVPSGNTIYFGEGSWLTVV.

The chain's CDR3 is CASSSLATGGASTDTQYF. The DNA of the CDR3 is TGTGCCAGCTCATCCCTGGCCACCGGGGGAGCGAGCACAGATACGCAGTATTTT. The chain links TRBV18 to TRBJ2-3, with D possibly being TRBD2 (6 bases). Germline V CDR1 and CDR2: KGHSH, LQKENI. V lost 5 bases, J lost 0 bases, and 21 bases lay in between. This CDR3 region has 18 residues. The entire variable domain, with the rest obtained from reference TRBV18 and TRBJ2-3, is as follows: NAGVMQNPRHLVRRRGQEARLRCSPMKGHSHVYWYRQLPEEGLKFMVYLQKENIIDESGMPKERFSAEFPKEGPSILRIQQVVRGDSAAYFCASSSLATGGASTDTQYFGPGTRLTVL.